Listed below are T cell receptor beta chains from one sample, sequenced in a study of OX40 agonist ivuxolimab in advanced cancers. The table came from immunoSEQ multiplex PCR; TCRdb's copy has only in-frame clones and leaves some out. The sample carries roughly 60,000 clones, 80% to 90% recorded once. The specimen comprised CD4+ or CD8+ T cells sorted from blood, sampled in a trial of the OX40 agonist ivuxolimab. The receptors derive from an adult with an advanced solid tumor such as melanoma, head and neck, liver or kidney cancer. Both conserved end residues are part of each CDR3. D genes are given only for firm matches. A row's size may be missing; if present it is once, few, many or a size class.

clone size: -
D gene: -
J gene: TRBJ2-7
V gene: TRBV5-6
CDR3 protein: CASSFTGTGDYEQYF
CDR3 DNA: TGTGCCAGCAGCTTTACAGGGACTGGGGATTACGAGCAGTACTTC

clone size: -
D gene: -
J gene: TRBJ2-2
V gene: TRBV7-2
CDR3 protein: CASSLFGELFF
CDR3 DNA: TGTGCCAGCAGCTTATTTGGGGAGCTGTTTTTT

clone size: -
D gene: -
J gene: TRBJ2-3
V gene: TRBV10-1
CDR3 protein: CASSDLRLAGIHTQYF
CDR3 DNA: TGCGCCAGCAGTGATTTGAGGCTAGCAGGAATCCATACGCAGTATTTT

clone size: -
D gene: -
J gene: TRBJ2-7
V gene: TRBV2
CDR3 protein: CASSEGNEQYF
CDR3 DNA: TGTGCCAGCAGTGAAGGGAACGAGCAGTACTTC

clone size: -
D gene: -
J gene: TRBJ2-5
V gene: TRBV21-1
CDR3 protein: CASSKGSREETQYF
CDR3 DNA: TGTGCCAGCAGCAAAGGTTCCCGGGAAGAGACCCAGTACTTC

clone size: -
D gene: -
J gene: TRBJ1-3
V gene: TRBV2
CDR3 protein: CASSDQGKGSGNTIYF
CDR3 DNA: TGTGCCAGCAGTGATCAGGGGAAGGGTTCTGGAAACACCATATATTTT

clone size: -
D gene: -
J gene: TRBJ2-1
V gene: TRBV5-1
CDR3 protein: CASSLYVDKDPFF
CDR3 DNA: TGCGCCAGCAGCTTGTACGTAGACAAAGACCCCTTCTTC

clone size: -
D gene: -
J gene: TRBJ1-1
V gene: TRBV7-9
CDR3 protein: CASSGYRVLAEAFF
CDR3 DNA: TGTGCCAGCAGCGGGTACAGGGTTTTAGCTGAAGCTTTCTTT

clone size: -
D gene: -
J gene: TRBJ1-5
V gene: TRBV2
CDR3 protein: CAIAARSGPQHF
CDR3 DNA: TGTGCCATCGCGGCAAGGTCAGGGCCCCAGCATTTT

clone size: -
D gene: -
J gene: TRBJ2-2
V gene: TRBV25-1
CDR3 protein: CASSESYTGELFF
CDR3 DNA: TGTGCCAGCAGTGAAAGTTACACCGGGGAGCTGTTTTTT

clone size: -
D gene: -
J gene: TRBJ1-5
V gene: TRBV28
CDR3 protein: CASSYGGGAGNQPQHF
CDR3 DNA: TGTGCCAGCAGTTATGGTGGGGGAGCAGGGAATCAGCCCCAGCATTTT

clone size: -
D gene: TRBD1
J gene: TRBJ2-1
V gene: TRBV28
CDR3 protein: CASSPMGTATGGEQFF
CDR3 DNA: TGTGCCAGCAGTCCTATGGGGACCGCGACAGGGGGTGAGCAGTTCTTC

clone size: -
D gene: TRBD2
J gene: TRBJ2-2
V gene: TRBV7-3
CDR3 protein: CASRRNGLAGTGELFF
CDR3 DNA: TGTGCCAGCAGACGAAATGGACTAGCGGGGACCGGGGAGCTGTTTTTT

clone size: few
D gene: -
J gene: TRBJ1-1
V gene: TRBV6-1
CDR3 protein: CASSEQGTPNTEAFF
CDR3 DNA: TGTGCCAGCAGTGAACAGGGAACCCCGAACACTGAAGCTTTCTTT

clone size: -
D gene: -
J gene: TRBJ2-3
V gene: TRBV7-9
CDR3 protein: CASSLDAPASLTDTQYF
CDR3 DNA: TGTGCCAGCAGCTTAGACGCCCCGGCTAGCCTCACAGATACGCAGTATTTT

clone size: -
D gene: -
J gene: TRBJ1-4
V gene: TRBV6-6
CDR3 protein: CASSYMGSNEKLFF
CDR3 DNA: TGTGCCAGCAGTTACATGGGATCAAATGAAAAACTGTTTTTT

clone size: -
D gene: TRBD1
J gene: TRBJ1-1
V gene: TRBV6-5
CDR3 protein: CASRGTGRTEAFF
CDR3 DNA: TGTGCCAGCAGAGGGACAGGGAGGACTGAAGCTTTCTTT

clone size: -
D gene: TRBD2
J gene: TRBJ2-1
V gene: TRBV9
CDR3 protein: CASSVAPSGSRDEQFF
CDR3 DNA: TGTGCCAGCAGCGTCGCACCTAGCGGGAGCCGTGATGAGCAGTTCTTC

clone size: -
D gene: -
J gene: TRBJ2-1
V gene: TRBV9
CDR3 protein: CASSVEWGEQFF
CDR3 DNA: TGTGCCAGCAGCGTAGAATGGGGTGAGCAGTTCTTC

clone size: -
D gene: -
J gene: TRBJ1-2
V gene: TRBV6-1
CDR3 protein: CASSEAVRVYGYTF
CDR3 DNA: TGTGCCAGCAGTGAAGCGGTCAGGGTGTATGGCTACACCTTC

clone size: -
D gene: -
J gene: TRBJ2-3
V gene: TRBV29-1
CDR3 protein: CSVEHRDSQYF
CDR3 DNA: TGCAGCGTGGAACACCGGGACTCGCAGTATTTT

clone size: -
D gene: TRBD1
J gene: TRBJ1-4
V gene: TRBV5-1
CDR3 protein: CASSGGQGAGEKLFF
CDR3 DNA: TGCGCCAGCAGCGGAGGACAGGGGGCGGGTGAAAAACTGTTTTTT

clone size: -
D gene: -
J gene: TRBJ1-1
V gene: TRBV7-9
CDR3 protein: CASSVSAIEAFF
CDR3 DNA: TGTGCCAGCAGCGTCTCGGCGATCGAAGCTTTCTTT

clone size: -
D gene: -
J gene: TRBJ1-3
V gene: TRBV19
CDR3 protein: CASIDRASGNTIYF
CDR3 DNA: TGTGCCAGTATCGACAGAGCCTCTGGAAACACCATATATTTT

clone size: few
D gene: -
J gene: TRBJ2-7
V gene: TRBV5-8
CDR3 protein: CASSLAQGEQYF
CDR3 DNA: TGTGCCAGCAGCTTGGCCCAGGGCGAGCAGTACTTC

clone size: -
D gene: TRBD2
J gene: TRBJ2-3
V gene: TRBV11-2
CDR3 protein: CASSSRGTSPDTQYF
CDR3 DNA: TGTGCCAGCAGCTCAAGAGGGACTAGTCCAGATACGCAGTATTTT

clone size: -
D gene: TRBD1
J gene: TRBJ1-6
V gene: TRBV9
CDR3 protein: CASSAQGAASPLHF
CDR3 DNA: TGTGCCAGCAGCGCGCAGGGGGCTGCGTCACCCCTCCACTTT

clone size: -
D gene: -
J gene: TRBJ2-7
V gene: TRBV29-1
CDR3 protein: CSVQEFGGSYEQYF
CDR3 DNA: TGCAGCGTTCAGGAGTTCGGGGGATCCTACGAGCAGTACTTC

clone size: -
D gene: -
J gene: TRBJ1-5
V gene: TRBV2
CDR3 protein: CASSESGGSQHF
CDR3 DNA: TGTGCCAGCAGTGAATCTGGGGGTAGCCAGCATTTT

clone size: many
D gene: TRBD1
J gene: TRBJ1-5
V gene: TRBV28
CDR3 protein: CASTTGFRSSNQPQHF
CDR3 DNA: TGTGCCAGCACGACAGGGTTTAGATCGAGCAATCAGCCCCAGCATTTT

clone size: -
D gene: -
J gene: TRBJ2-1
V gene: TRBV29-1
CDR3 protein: CSVSQGYGNEQFF
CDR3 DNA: TGCAGCGTCTCCCAGGGGTATGGCAATGAGCAGTTCTTC

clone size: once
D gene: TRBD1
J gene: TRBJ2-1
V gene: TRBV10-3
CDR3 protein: CAISRDRGNPIEQFF
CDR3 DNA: TGTGCCATCAGCAGGGACAGGGGGAACCCAATTGAGCAGTTCTTC

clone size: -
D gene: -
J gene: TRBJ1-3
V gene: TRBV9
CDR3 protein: CASSAPPRDTGNTIYF
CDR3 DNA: TGTGCCAGCAGCGCTCCCCCCCGGGATACTGGAAACACCATATATTTT

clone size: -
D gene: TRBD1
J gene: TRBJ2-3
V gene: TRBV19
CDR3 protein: CASSIRDSRLSDTQYF
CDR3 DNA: TGTGCCAGTAGTATAAGGGACAGTCGGCTCTCAGATACGCAGTATTTT

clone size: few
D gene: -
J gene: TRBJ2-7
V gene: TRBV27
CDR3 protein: CASRKDRSYEQYF
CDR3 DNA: TGTGCCAGCAGGAAAGACAGGTCCTACGAGCAGTACTTC